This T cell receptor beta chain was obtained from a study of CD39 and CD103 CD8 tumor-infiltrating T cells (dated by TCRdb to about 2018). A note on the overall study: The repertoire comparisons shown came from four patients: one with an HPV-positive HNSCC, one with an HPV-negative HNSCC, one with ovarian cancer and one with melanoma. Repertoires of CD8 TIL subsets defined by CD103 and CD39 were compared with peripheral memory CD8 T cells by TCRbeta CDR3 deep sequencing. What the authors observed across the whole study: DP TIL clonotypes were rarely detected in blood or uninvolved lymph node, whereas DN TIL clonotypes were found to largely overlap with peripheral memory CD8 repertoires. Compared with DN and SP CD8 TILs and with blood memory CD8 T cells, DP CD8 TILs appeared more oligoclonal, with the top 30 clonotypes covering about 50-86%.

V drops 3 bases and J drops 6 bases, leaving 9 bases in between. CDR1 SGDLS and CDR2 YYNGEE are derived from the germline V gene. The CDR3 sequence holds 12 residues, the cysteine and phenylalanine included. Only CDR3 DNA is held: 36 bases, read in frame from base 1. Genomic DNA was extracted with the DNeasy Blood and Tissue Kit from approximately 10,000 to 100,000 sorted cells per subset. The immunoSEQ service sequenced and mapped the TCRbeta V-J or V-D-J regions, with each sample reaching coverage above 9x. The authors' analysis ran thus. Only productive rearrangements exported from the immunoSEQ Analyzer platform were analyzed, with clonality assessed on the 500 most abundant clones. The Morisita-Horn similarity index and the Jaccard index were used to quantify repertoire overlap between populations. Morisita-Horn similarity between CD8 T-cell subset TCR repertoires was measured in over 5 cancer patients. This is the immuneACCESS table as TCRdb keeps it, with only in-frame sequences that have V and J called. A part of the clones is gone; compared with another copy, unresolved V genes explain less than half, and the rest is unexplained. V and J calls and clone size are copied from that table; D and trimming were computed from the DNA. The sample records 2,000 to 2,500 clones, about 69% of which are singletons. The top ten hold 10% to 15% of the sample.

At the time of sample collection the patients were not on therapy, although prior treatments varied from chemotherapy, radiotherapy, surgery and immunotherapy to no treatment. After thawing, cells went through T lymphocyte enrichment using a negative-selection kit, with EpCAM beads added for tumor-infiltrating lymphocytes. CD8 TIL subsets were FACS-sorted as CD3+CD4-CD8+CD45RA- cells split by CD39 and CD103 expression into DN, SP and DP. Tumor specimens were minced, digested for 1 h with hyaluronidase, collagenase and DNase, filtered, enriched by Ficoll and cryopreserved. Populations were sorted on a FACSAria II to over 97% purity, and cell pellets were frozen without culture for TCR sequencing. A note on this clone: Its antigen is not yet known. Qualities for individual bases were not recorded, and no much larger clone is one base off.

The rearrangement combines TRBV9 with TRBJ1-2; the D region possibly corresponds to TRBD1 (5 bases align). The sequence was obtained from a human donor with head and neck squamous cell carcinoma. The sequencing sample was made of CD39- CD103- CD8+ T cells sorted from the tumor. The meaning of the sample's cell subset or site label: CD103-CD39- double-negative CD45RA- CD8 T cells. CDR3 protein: CASSAQDHGYTF. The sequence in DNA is TGTGCCAGCAGCGCACAGGACCATGGCTACACCTTC. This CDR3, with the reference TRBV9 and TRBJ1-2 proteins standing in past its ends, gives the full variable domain DSGVTQTPKHLITATGQRVTLRCSPRSGDLSVYWYQQSLDQGLQFLIQYYNGEERAKGNILERFSAQQFPDLHSELNLSSLELGDSALYFCASSAQDHGYTFGSGTRLTVV.